The clone carrying this T cell receptor beta chain was observed a few times. The germline gives CDR1 SGHVS, CDR2 FQNEAQ. V dropped 3 bases and J dropped 4 bases, with 5 bases sitting between them. The CDR3 has 12 amino acids. This specimen comes from a study of OX40 agonist ivuxolimab in advanced cancers. About the study: Patients were dosed with the agonistic anti-OX40 (CD134) antibody ivuxolimab. Participants, around 80% male, averaged about 59 years of age, ranging from roughly 20 to 85. Dose-escalation subjects each had hepatocellular carcinoma, melanoma, renal cell or head and neck cancer.

The sampling schedule covered blood at baseline, cycle 4 day 1, and cycle 7 day 1. Clones were sequenced by immunoSEQ multiplex PCR, and TCRdb holds only the in-frame ones, with some missing. The sample consists of around 70,000 clones, roughly 80% of them appearing once. This chain uses TRBV7-8 with TRBJ2-3; D gene unclear. The TCR originated in an adult with an advanced solid tumor such as melanoma, head and neck, liver or kidney cancer. Specimen: CD4+ or CD8+ T cells sorted from blood, collected in a trial of the OX40 agonist ivuxolimab. CDR3 in amino acids: CASSLVADTQYF. CDR3 sequence (DNA): TGTGCCAGCAGCTTGGTAGCAGATACGCAGTATTTT.